One and the same sample provided the 17 T cell receptor beta chains below, sequenced in a study of Graves' ophthalmopathy and Graves' hyperthyroidism. The authors amplified TCR beta CDR3 regions from RNA transcripts. Scientists carried out first-round RT-PCR using HTBI primers and then a second-round multiplex PCR. TCRdb ran MiXCR on the multiplex PCR reads and lists one entry per CDR3 protein. The repertoire holds some 410,000 distinct CDR3 sequences, with around 20% as singletons. Input material: peripheral blood. The receptors were sampled from a woman aged 18-29 years with stable Graves' hyperthyroidism.

This clonotype was counted many times. The chain combines TRBV30 with TRBJ1-1; 7 nucleotides agree with TRBD1. The ends lost 5 bases at V and 0 bases at J; junction bases unmatched: 6. The CDR3 spans 14 residues. Germline CDR1 GTSNPN, CDR2 SVGIG (reference sequence). The DNA of the CDR3 is TGTGCCTGGGTTGGGGACAGATTGAACACTGAAGCTTTCTTT. Protein product: CAWVGDRLNTEAFF.

There are many counts of this clonotype. J is TRBJ1-2 and V is TRBV28; perhaps TRBD1 as D (6 bases). The CDR3 contains 15 residues. Germline CDR1 reads MDHEN; CDR2 reads SYDVKM. V lost 6 bases and J lost 2, with 16 bases in between. DNA for the CDR3: TGTGCCAGCAGACCTTGGGGACAAGAGAACTATGGCTACACCTTC. Its protein is CASRPWGQENYGYTF.

The rearrangement uses TRBV12-3 or TRBV12-4 and TRBJ2-5, with D perhaps being TRBD1 or TRBD2 (5 bases each). CDR3 length: 14 amino acids. V was shortened by 5 bases and J by 1 base, with 11 bases between the two germline ends. CDR3: CASSGTSSQETQYF. Here the CDR3 DNA reads TGTGCCAGCAGTGGGACCAGCTCCCAAGAGACCCAGTACTTC.

The table lists this clonotype with many counts. This chain joins TRBV4-3 and TRBJ1-5; TRBD1 is a possible D gene (5 bases). This CDR3 comprises 15 residues. Trimming left V 0 bases short and J 6 bases short, with 12 bases between. Germline V lookup: CDR1 LGHNA, CDR2 YSLEER. CDR3 bases: TGCGCCAGCAGCCAAGATTGGCAGGGAAGTCAGCCCCAGCATTTT. It encodes CASSQDWQGSQPQHF.

This clonotype was counted only a few times. The V gene is TRBV6-1, the J gene TRBJ2-4; perhaps TRBD2 as D (7 bases). Deletions cut 5 bases from V and 14 bases from J, with 19 bases between. The CDR3 runs 13 residues. Looked up from germline, CDR1 is MNHNS and CDR2 is SASEGT. The CDR3 DNA is TGTGCCAGCAGTCCACACAGGGAGGGGCCTAAGTACTTC. Residues: CASSPHREGPKYF.

This chain links TRBV12-3 or TRBV12-4 with TRBJ1-1; no reliable D call. Trimming removed 3 bases from V and 1 base from J, with 9 bases in between. The CDR3 has 14 residues. For the CDR3, the DNA is TGTGCCAGCAGTTTGTTTGAGGCGAACACTGAAGCTTTCTTT. This gives the protein CASSLFEANTEAFF.

Many counts were recorded for this clonotype. The rearrangement uses TRBV6-5 and TRBJ1-1; D gene unclear. The CDR3 extends over 13 amino acids. The V gene lost 6 bases and the J gene lost 1 base, with 9 bases spanning the gap. The germline V gene has CDR1 MNHEY and CDR2 SVGAGI. The CDR3 region has the DNA TGTGCCAGCAGCCTAAAAAAGAACACTGAAGCTTTCTTT. It translates to CASSLKKNTEAFF.

The chain carries TRBV28 and TRBJ2-5; D remains ambiguous. The CDR3 contains 13 residues. In germline, CDR1 is MDHEN, CDR2 SYDVKM. V gave up 1 base and J gave up 10 bases, with 13 bases separating them. The CDR3, as DNA: TGTGCCAGCAGTTTATACTCCCAAAGGGACCAGTACTTC. It encodes CASSLYSQRDQYF.

In this sample, this clonotype turned up many times. The genes are TRBV7-2 and TRBJ2-7, with TRBD2 matching 7 bases. CDR3 length equals 15 residues. With 1 base clipped from V and 0 bases from J, the junction kept 3 bases outside the gene matches. Germline CDR1 and CDR2: SGHTA and FQGNSA. Here the CDR3 DNA reads TGTGCCAGCAGCTTAGGAGCGGGGAACTCCTACGAGCAGTACTTC. Its protein is CASSLGAGNSYEQYF.

This clonotype was detected many times. The genes are TRBV6-2 or TRBV6-3 and TRBJ2-6; 7 nucleotides align to TRBD1. CDR3 length equals 18 residues. The germline V gene encodes CDR1 MNHEY and CDR2 SVGEGT. V shed 6 bases, J shed 0 bases, and the junction held 11 bases outside the gene matches. CDR3 region: CASRLTGSLNSGANVLTF. CDR3 DNA sequence: TGTGCCAGCAGATTGACAGGGTCTCTAAACTCTGGGGCCAACGTCCTGACTTTC.

This clonotype was seen repeatedly, ten times or more. This rearrangement joins TRBV4-1 to TRBJ1-2; no clear D gene. Germline V CDR1 and CDR2: MGHRA, YSYEKL. Trimming took 0 bases from V and 3 from J, leaving 11 bases between them. This CDR3 contains 15 residues. The CDR3 DNA is TGCGCCAGCAGCCAAGATCATAGCAGCCACTATGGCTACACCTTC. It specifies CASSQDHSSHYGYTF.

This clonotype was counted many times. The rearrangement links TRBV7-3 to TRBJ2-7, with a tentative D call TRBD1 (5 bases). Germline V gene lookup returns CDR1 SGHTA and CDR2 FQGTGA. Trimming removed 4 bases from V and 3 bases from J, with 16 bases in between. The CDR3 has 15 residues. CDR3: CASSSPGLRGYEQYF. The CDR3 region has the DNA TGTGCCAGCAGCTCCCCAGGGTTAAGGGGCTACGAGCAGTACTTC.

This clonotype was picked up many times. The gene calls are TRBV7-8 and TRBJ1-1, with D uncertain. V dropped 2 bases and J dropped 3 bases, with 13 bases sitting between them. Germline assignment: CDR1 SGHVS and CDR2 FQNEAQ. This CDR3 comprises 15 residues. The DNA of the CDR3 is TGTGCCAGCAGCTTAAATCCCTGGAGGGACACTGAAGCTTTCTTT. Residues: CASSLNPWRDTEAFF.

V and J are TRBV5-1 and TRBJ2-5; 16 positions agree with TRBD2. CDR1 is SGHRS and CDR2 is YFSETQ in the germline V gene. CDR3 length: 16 residues. Trimming took 4 bases from V and 4 from J; bases not matched to a gene: 4. Here the CDR3 reads CASSPGLAGGGETQYF. The CDR3 coding sequence is TGCGCCAGCAGCCCGGGACTAGCGGGAGGGGGAGAGACCCAGTACTTC.

The chain's CDR3 is CASSYPEASVNTGELFF. The CDR3 DNA is TGTGCCAGCAGTTACCCCGAAGCCTCAGTGAACACCGGGGAGCTGTTTTTT. The rearrangement uses TRBV6-5 and TRBJ2-2; no clear D. CDR1 is MNHEY and CDR2 is SVGAGI in the germline V gene. Trimming removed 2 bases at V and 1 base at J, with 14 bases between. The length of the CDR3 is 17 residues.

This clonotype was counted at least ten times. This chain joins TRBV10-3 and TRBJ2-2; 7 nucleotides align to TRBD2. The CDR3 spans 16 residues. The junction had 12 bases not matched to a gene; V was cut back by 7 bases and J by 4 bases. The germline CDR1 and CDR2 sequences are ENHRY and SYGVKD. The DNA of the CDR3 is TGTGCCATCAATGCTCAGCGGGATGGCGGCACCGGGGAGCTGTTTTTT. Translation: CAINAQRDGGTGELFF.

This chain joins TRBV11-2 and TRBJ2-5; D not resolved. The V and J ends lost 4 bases and 2 bases respectively, with 14 bases between them. Germline loops: CDR1 SGHAT, CDR2 FQNNGV. This CDR3 contains 15 residues. In DNA form, the CDR3 reads TGTGCCAGCAGCTCCCACTTGGACGGACAAGAGACCCAGTACTTC. This codes for CASSSHLDGQETQYF.